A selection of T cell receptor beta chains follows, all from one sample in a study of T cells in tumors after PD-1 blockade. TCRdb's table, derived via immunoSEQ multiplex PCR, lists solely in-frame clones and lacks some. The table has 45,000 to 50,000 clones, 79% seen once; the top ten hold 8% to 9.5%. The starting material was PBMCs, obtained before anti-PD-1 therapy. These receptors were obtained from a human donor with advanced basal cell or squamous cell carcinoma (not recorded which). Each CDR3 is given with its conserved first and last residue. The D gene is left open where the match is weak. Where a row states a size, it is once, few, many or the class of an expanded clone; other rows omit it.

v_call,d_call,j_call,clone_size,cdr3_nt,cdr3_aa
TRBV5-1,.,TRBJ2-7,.,TGCGCCAGCAGCTTGTACGAGGGTTCCTACGAGCAGTACTTC,CASSLYEGSYEQYF
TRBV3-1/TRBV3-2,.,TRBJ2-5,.,TGTGCCAGCAGCCAAGGGGCTAGGGGGAGTCAAGAGACCCAGTACTTC,CASSQGARGSQETQYF
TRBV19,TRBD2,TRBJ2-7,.,TGTGCCAGTGCAGACCTTAGCGGGCAGTCCTACGAGCAGTACTTC,CASADLSGQSYEQYF
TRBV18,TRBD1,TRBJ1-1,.,TGTGCCAGCTCACCACGGACAGGGCAGAACACTGAAGCTTTCTTT,CASSPRTGQNTEAFF
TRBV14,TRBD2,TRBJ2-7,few,TGTGCCAGCAGCCCTCGGCTAGCGGGGTACGAGCAGTACTTC,CASSPRLAGYEQYF
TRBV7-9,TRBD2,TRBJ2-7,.,TGTGCCAGCAGCTTCGGGGGGGGCCCCGGCGGGGGGGTCTCCTACGAGCAGTACTTC,CASSFGGGPGGGVSYEQYF
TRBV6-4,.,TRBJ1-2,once,TGTGCCAGCAGTGCAGGGAGTGACTATGGCTACACCTTC,CASSAGSDYGYTF
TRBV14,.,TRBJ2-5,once,TGTGCCAGCAGCCCCCCTTCTCAGGGTTGGCAAGAGACCCAGTACTTC,CASSPPSQGWQETQYF
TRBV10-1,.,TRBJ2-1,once,TGCGCCAGCAGTAACCGACAGGCGAGCTCCTACAATGAGCAGTTCTTC,CASSNRQASSYNEQFF
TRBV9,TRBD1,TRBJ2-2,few,TGTGCCAGCGGGGACAGGGTAACCGGGGAGCTGTTTTTT,CASGDRVTGELFF
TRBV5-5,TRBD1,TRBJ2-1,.,TGTGCCAGCAGGAACGAACAGGGGAGCTCCTACAATGAGCAGTTCTTC,CASRNEQGSSYNEQFF
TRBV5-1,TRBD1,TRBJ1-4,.,TGCGCCAGCAGCCCGATGACAGGGGCGGGTGAAAAACTGTTTTTT,CASSPMTGAGEKLFF
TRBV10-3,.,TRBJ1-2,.,TGTGCCATCAGCGCGGGAGCCTCGGTTGGCTACACCTTC,CAISAGASVGYTF
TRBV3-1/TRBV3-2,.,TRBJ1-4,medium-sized,TGTGCCAGCAGCCATTCACGGGGTAATGAAAAACTGTTTTTT,CASSHSRGNEKLFF
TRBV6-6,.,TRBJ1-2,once,TGTGCCAGCAGCAACCTAGGGGAAGAACGCTATGGCTACACCTTC,CASSNLGEERYGYTF
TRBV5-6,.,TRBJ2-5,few,TGTGCCAGCAGCTTGGTTGGGACCACCCCCCGTCCGGAGACCCAGTACTTC,CASSLVGTTPRPETQYF
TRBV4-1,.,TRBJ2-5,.,TGCGCCAGCAGCCCCGGGCCAGCCCAAGAGACCCAGTACTTC,CASSPGPAQETQYF
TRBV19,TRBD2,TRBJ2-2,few,TGTGCCAGCTCCGGGAGGGAGGGTACCGGGGAGCTGTTTTTT,CASSGREGTGELFF
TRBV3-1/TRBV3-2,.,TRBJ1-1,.,TGTGCCAGCAGCCAAACAGGGAATACTGAAGCTTTCTTT,CASSQTGNTEAFF
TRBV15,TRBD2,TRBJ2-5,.,TGTGCCACCATGGGAGCTAGCGGGCTCCAAGAGACCCAGTACTTC,CATMGASGLQETQYF
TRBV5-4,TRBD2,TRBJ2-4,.,TGTGCCAGCAGCTACGAGGGGACTAGCAAAAACATTCAGTACTTC,CASSYEGTSKNIQYF
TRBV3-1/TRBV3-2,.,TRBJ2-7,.,TGTGCCAGCAGCCAAGGCAGGGGCTACGAGCAGTACTTC,CASSQGRGYEQYF
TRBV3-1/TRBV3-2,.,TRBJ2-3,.,TGTGCCAGCAGCCAAAATCTACGAGATACGCAGTATTTT,CASSQNLRDTQYF
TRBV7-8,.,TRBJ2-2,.,TGTGCCAGCAGCTTATTAAGCAGGATTACCCAGTCGGCCGGGGAGCTGTTTTTT,CASSLLSRITQSAGELFF
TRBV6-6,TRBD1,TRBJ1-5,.,TGTGCCAGCAAACAGGGGACCAATCAGCCCCAGCATTTT,CASKQGTNQPQHF
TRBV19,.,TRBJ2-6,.,TGTGCCAGTAACCCCCCGAGGGGGGCGAACTCTGGGGCCAACGTCCTGACTTTC,CASNPPRGANSGANVLTF
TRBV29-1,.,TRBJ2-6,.,TGCAGCGTTGGGGCCGGGGCCAACGTCCTGACTTTC,CSVGAGANVLTF
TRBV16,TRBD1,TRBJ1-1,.,TGTGCCAGCAGCCAATCACAGGGGTGGAACACTGAAGCTTTCTTT,CASSQSQGWNTEAFF
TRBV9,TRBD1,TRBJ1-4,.,TGTGCCAGCAGCGTACGCCAGGGGGGAGGAGAAAAACTGTTTTTT,CASSVRQGGGEKLFF
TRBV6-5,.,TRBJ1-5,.,TGTGCCAGCAGTTACTCAGGGGGGGGTCAGCCCCAGCATTTT,CASSYSGGGQPQHF
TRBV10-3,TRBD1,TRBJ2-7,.,TGTGCCATCAGTGATCCGACTACAGGGGGCGAGACCTACGAGCAGTACTTC,CAISDPTTGGETYEQYF
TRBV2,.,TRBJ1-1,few,TGTGCCAGCAGTGAAGCGCTCACGGATGAAGCTTTCTTT,CASSEALTDEAFF
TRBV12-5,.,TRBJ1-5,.,TGTGCTAGTGGCCGAGACCGAGGGGGGGTGGATCAGCCCCAGCATTTT,CASGRDRGGVDQPQHF
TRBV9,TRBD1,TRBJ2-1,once,TGTGCCAGCAGAGGGGACAGGGAGTCAGTGGACCACGAAGAGCAGTTCTTC,CASRGDRESVDHEEQFF
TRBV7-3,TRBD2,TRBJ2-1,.,TGTGCCAGCAGCTACCAAATAGCGGGTCCCTACAATGAGCAGTTCTTC,CASSYQIAGPYNEQFF
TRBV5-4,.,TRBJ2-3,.,TGTGCCAGCAGCGCACCCCCTAGCGTGGATACGCAGTATTTT,CASSAPPSVDTQYF
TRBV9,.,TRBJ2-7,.,TGTGCCAGCAGCGCGTCAGGGGCTCCGGGGAGGGAGCAGTACTTC,CASSASGAPGREQYF
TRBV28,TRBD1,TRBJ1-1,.,TGTGCCAGCAGTTTACAAGGGGGCTGGACTGAAGCTTTCTTT,CASSLQGGWTEAFF
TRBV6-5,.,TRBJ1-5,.,TGTGCCAGCAGTTACTCGAGTAATAGCAATCAGCCCCAGCATTTT,CASSYSSNSNQPQHF
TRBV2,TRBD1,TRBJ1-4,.,TGTGCCAGCAGTATCGGACAGGGAAATGAAAAACTGTTTTTT,CASSIGQGNEKLFF
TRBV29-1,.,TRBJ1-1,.,TGCAGCGTTACAATTGCCCGGACTGAAGCTTTCTTT,CSVTIARTEAFF
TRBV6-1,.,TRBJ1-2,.,TGTGCCAGCAGTGAAGCGTGGGACGGAGGTGGCCACACCTTC,CASSEAWDGGGHTF